The entry below gives a single TCR beta chain sequence along with its context. The antigen is not known. TCRdb re-processed the PCR reads through MiXCR. The table has roughly 5,100 clones, 20% to 25% seen once. The data derive from a study of metastatic and nonmetastatic thyroid tumors. Study information: Repertoires of blood and of tissue (tumor or nodule) from malignant and benign thyroid patients were compared. Study-wide points: Significantly greater TCR beta diversity was reportedly found in malignant thyroid tumors than in benign nodules (in blood and tumor).

No treatment of any kind had been given to any patient before thyroid surgery. Trimming took 6 bases from V and 3 from J, leaving 6 bases between them. This CDR3 region has 11 residues. Germline loops: CDR1 MNHEY, CDR2 SVGEGT. Sequencing was done on a sample of tumor tissue. The receptor's source is a male donor with papillary thyroid cancer or a benign thyroid nodule (not recorded which). Some clones in this sample may be carry-over from other donors' samples. The V gene is TRBV6-2 or TRBV6-3, the J gene TRBJ2-7; D not resolved. The CDR3 region is CASRVSYEQYF. The CDR3 bases are TGTGCCAGCAGGGTCAGCTACGAGCAGTACTTC.